The 28 T cell receptor beta chains below were found in one sample sequenced in a study of blood T cell repertoires in COVID-19 (dated by TCRdb to 2018 to 2021). Preparation of the library involved the immunoSEQ multiplex PCR assay. TCRdb mirrors the immuneACCESS table, restricted to in-frame sequences. Some clones are absent from its copies; in checked studies, under half trace to an unresolved V gene, and the reason for the others is unknown. This sample holds some 160,000 clones; around 90% were observed only once. The top ten clones comprise 2.5% to 3% of the sample. Sequencing was carried out using peripheral blood. These receptors all come from a woman over 75 with COVID-19, enrolled during active disease.

The chain uses TRBV3-1 (or the pseudogene TRBV3-2) and TRBJ2-2; 7 positions match TRBD2. Germline CDR1 is LGHDT and CDR2 is YNNKEL (reference sequence). The length of the CDR3 is 18 residues. Trimming removed 1 base from V and 4 bases from J; junction bases left unmatched: 12. Here the CDR3 reads CASSQGLGRAVGTGELFF. The CDR3 nucleotides read TGTGCCAGCAGCCAAGGTTTAGGGAGGGCCGTGGGCACCGGGGAGCTGTTTTTT.

This rearrangement joins TRBV5-1 to TRBJ2-7; D is possibly TRBD2 (6 bases). With 1 base removed from V and 0 bases from J, the gap between germline ends came to 14 bases. This CDR3 spans 16 amino acids. In germline, CDR1 is SGHRS, CDR2 YFSETQ. The CDR3 DNA reads as TGCGCCAGCAGCTTGCTGGCTAGCGCCGGCTCCTACGAGCAGTACTTC. Translated, it gives CASSLLASAGSYEQYF.

The chain employs TRBV3-1 (or the pseudogene TRBV3-2) and TRBJ1-6, with 8 nucleotides matching TRBD1. The V and J ends lost 4 bases and 7 bases, in that order; junction bases with no gene match: 3. Germline-derived CDR1 and CDR2 are LGHDT and YNNKEL (reference sequence). This CDR3 is built from 14 residues. CDR3 sequence reads: CASSLRDRNSPLHF. CDR3 sequence (DNA): TGTGCCAGCAGCCTACGGGACAGGAATTCACCCCTCCACTTT.

The rearrangement joins TRBV29-1 to TRBJ2-5; 8 bases are shared with TRBD2. From germline, CDR1 is SQVTM and CDR2 ANQGSEA. The CDR3 sequence is 13 residues long. J gave up 4 bases and V 0 bases, and 1 base lay outside the gene matches. The CDR3 bases are TGCAGCGTTGAAGAGCTAGCGGGAGAGACCCAGTACTTC. It encodes CSVEELAGETQYF.

V and J are TRBV9 and TRBJ2-1; 9 bases agree with TRBD2. Trimming took 4 bases from V and 5 from J; bases not matched to a gene: 4. This CDR3 is built from 14 residues. In germline, CDR1 is SGDLS, CDR2 YYNGEE. The CDR3 sequence: CASSPGTSNNEQFF. In nucleotides, the CDR3 is TGTGCCAGCAGCCCGGGGACTAGCAACAATGAGCAGTTCTTC.

V usage is TRBV5-4 and J usage is TRBJ2-5; D is unclear. The V end lost 2 bases, the J end lost 0 bases, and 11 bases lay between the germline ends. The CDR3 runs to 15 residues. Germline CDR1 reads SGHNT; CDR2 reads YYREEE (reference sequence). CDR3 sequence: CASSLNPSNQETQYF. In DNA, the CDR3 is TGTGCCAGCAGCTTAAACCCTAGTAACCAAGAGACCCAGTACTTC.

The DNA for the CDR3 is TGCAGTGCCAGTCGGGACTTTGGGAATCAGCCCCAGCATTTT. This codes for CSASRDFGNQPQHF. This chain joins TRBV20-1 and TRBJ1-5; the D gene is possibly TRBD1 (5 bases). Germline assignment: CDR1 DFQATT and CDR2 SNEGSKA (reference sequence). The V gene lost 6 bases and the J gene lost 4 bases, with 16 bases spanning the gap. This CDR3 is built from 14 residues.

A single count supports this clone. The gene calls are TRBV6-5 and TRBJ2-7; D perhaps matches TRBD1 (5 bases). V was trimmed by 0 bases and J by 5 bases, leaving 11 bases between them. The germline V gene encodes CDR1 MNHEY and CDR2 SVGAGI. The CDR3 covers 14 residues. CDR3 region: CASSYSSRAHEQYF. The CDR3, as DNA: TGTGCCAGCAGTTACTCGTCCAGGGCCCACGAGCAGTACTTC.

The V call is TRBV5-6, the J call TRBJ2-3; maybe TRBD1 (6 bases). The V gene lost 4 bases and the J gene lost 4 bases, with 13 bases spanning the gap. CDR3 size: 14 residues. Germline V gene sequence: CDR1 SGHDT, CDR2 YYEEEE. CDR3 sequence (DNA): TGTGCCAGCAGCGTGGGACACAGAGCAGATACGCAGTATTTT. Translation: CASSVGHRADTQYF. The complete variable domain, with remaining parts taken from reference TRBV5-6 and TRBJ2-3, reads DAGVTQSPTHLIKTRGQQVTLRCSPKSGHDTVSWYQQALGQGPQFIFQYYEEEERQRGNFPDRFSGHQFPNYSSELNVNALLLGDSALYLCASSVGHRADTQYFGPGTRLTVL.

This chain links TRBV28 with TRBJ1-4, with D tentatively TRBD1 (5 bases). In germline, CDR1 is MDHEN, CDR2 SYDVKM. The CDR3 extends over 13 amino acids. V lost 6 bases and J lost 8, with 13 bases in between. CDR3 DNA sequence: TGTGCCAGCAGGCAGGGATGGAGAGAAAAACTGTTTTTT. The encoded protein is CASRQGWREKLFF.

The genes are TRBV5-1 and TRBJ2-5, with 8 bases aligning to TRBD1. This CDR3 comprises 16 residues. The germline gives CDR1 SGHRS, CDR2 YFSETQ. V trimming: 0 bases; J trimming: 2 bases; junction bases outside the gene matches: 6. This CDR3 reads CASSLAGTGLQETQYF. In DNA form, the CDR3 reads TGCGCCAGCAGCTTGGCTGGGACAGGCCTACAAGAGACCCAGTACTTC.

The rearrangement joins TRBV29-1 to TRBJ2-3, with 7 bases lining up with TRBD2. The CDR3 consists of 12 residues. Per germline, CDR1 SQVTM and CDR2 ANQGSEA. V was clipped by 6 bases and J by 4 bases; unmatched bases: 4. The chain's CDR3 is CSVGGRADTQYF. As DNA, the CDR3 is TGCAGCGTAGGAGGGAGGGCAGATACGCAGTATTTT.

The genes are TRBV5-4 and TRBJ2-5; TRBD2 agrees at 8 bases. In germline, CDR1 is SGHNT, CDR2 YYREEE (reference sequence). The CDR3 is 15 amino acids. Trimming removed 2 bases from V and 2 bases from J; junction bases left unmatched: 5. The CDR3 region is CASSFPGTRQETQYF. The CDR3 bases are TGTGCCAGCAGCTTCCCCGGGACTAGGCAAGAGACCCAGTACTTC.

This clone was observed once. V gene TRBV7-3 combines with J gene TRBJ1-4; 7 bases are a match to TRBD1. The CDR3 sequence is 13 residues long. Trimming at V came to 5 bases and at J to 8 bases, leaving 5 bases not matched to a gene. The V gene's germline CDR1 is SGHTA and CDR2 FQGTGA. The CDR3 is CASSVRQGEKLFF. The DNA of the CDR3 is TGTGCCAGCAGCGTCCGACAGGGCGAAAAACTGTTTTTT.

This clone showed up just a few times. The V call is TRBV5-4, the J call TRBJ1-2; D unresolved. Trimming shortened V by 3 bases and J by 3 bases, and 9 bases separated the two germline ends. The CDR3 spans 13 residues. The germline V gene has CDR1 SGHNT and CDR2 YYREEE (reference sequence). DNA for the CDR3: TGTGCCAGCAGCTGGGAGACGGACTATGGCTACACCTTC. Its translation: CASSWETDYGYTF.

V usage is TRBV4-3 and J usage is TRBJ2-7; no clear D. This CDR3 contains 13 residues. V was shortened by 0 bases and J by 7 bases, with 10 bases between the two germline ends. Germline CDR1 and CDR2: LGHNA and YSLEER. The CDR3 coding sequence is TGCGCCAGCAGCCAAGATAGCCGAGCGGAGCAGTACTTC. It translates to CASSQDSRAEQYF.

The chain's CDR3 is CASSYGQFRYTF. DNA of the CDR3: TGTGCCAGCAGTTACGGACAGTTCCGCTACACCTTC. This sequence joins TRBV6-5 and TRBJ1-2; D might be TRBD1 (6 bases). This CDR3 contains 12 residues. Germline V gene sequence: CDR1 MNHEY, CDR2 SVGAGI. V was clipped by 2 bases and J by 9 bases, with 10 bases between them.

The chain has TRBV3-1 (or the pseudogene TRBV3-2) and TRBJ1-6; D unclear. Looked up from germline, CDR1 is LGHDT and CDR2 is YNNKEL (reference sequence). CDR3 length equals 16 residues. Trimming took off 4 bases at V and 4 bases at J, with 14 bases between the two ends. CDR3 coding DNA: TGTGCCAGCAGCCCCCTCACCTGGGAGTATAATTCACCCCTCCACTTT. Translated, it gives CASSPLTWEYNSPLHF.

V gene TRBV6-2 or TRBV6-3 combines with J gene TRBJ2-3, with TRBD2 matching 8 bases. The V and J ends lost 5 bases and 6 bases, in that order; junction bases with no gene match: 13. CDR3 size: 16 residues. Germline CDR1 MNHEY, CDR2 SVGEGT. CDR3 protein: CASSPWGSGSGDTQYF. In DNA, the CDR3 is TGTGCCAGCAGTCCCTGGGGGAGCGGGAGCGGGGATACGCAGTATTTT.

The chain joins TRBV3-1 (or the pseudogene TRBV3-2) to TRBJ2-3, with 7 bases aligning to TRBD2. The V segment lost 4 bases and the J segment 5 bases; nucleotides outside the gene matches: 9. CDR1 LGHDT and CDR2 YNNKEL come from the germline V gene (reference sequence). This CDR3 has 15 residues. CDR3 nucleotides: TGTGCCAGCAGCCGAGCTGGGTTAGCGGGAGATACGCAGTATTTT. This codes for CASSRAGLAGDTQYF.

The rearrangement uses TRBV20-1 and TRBJ1-3; tentative D call: TRBD1 (5 bases). V was cut by 3 bases and J by 4 bases, with 10 bases left in between. The CDR3 contains 13 residues. Germline V lookup: CDR1 DFQATT, CDR2 SNEGSKA (reference sequence). DNA for the CDR3: TGCAGTGCTAGTCAGGGCCGGGGAAACACCATATATTTT. Translation: CSASQGRGNTIYF.

Note on this clone: Germline and junction disagree at one end, which may indicate a read error. This chain connects TRBV20-1 to TRBJ1-2, with D unresolved. CDR1 and CDR2 from the germline V gene are DFQATT and SNEGSKA (reference sequence). This CDR3 contains 9 residues. This CDR3 reads CRVLTEPFF. Here the CDR3 DNA reads TGCAGGGTCCTGACGGAGCCCTTCTTC.

V usage is TRBV5-4 and J usage is TRBJ1-6; possible D gene TRBD1, 6 bases. CDR3 length equals 16 residues. The ends were cut back, 0 bases at V and 5 bases at J, with 12 bases in the middle. CDR1 is SGHNT and CDR2 is YYREEE in the germline V gene (reference sequence). The CDR3 region is CASSLARGADNSPLHF. For the CDR3, the DNA is TGTGCCAGCAGCTTGGCCAGGGGAGCGGATAATTCACCCCTCCACTTT.

V is TRBV19 and J is TRBJ2-7; 8 bases fit TRBD1. The trim removed 4 bases at V and 5 bases at J, leaving 7 bases unmatched. The CDR3 runs 14 residues. Germline-derived CDR1 and CDR2 are LNHDA and SQIVND (reference sequence). The CDR3 DNA is TGTGCCAGTAGTACAACGGACAGGGCGGACGAGCAGTACTTC. This sequence encodes CASSTTDRADEQYF.

The V gene is TRBV5-4, the J gene TRBJ1-2; 7 bases map to TRBD1. The CDR3 length is 13 residues. Germline CDR1 reads SGHNT; CDR2 reads YYREEE (reference sequence). The V segment lost 4 bases and the J segment 5 bases; nucleotides outside the gene matches: 5. The CDR3 sequence: CASSRQGEYGYTF. CDR3 DNA sequence: TGTGCCAGCAGCAGACAGGGAGAATATGGCTACACCTTC.

This clone showed up just once. The chain recombines TRBV7-9 with TRBJ2-7; possible D gene TRBD1, 7 bases. Germline CDR1 and CDR2: SEHNR and FQNEAQ (reference sequence). Deletions cut 3 bases from V and 6 bases from J, with 18 bases between. This CDR3 region has 15 residues. The CDR3 loop reads CASSFRQGGAAEQYF. DNA of the CDR3: TGTGCCAGCAGCTTCCGGCAGGGGGGTGCGGCCGAGCAGTACTTC.

This clone was recorded a few times. This chain connects TRBV7-9 to TRBJ1-5; 9 nucleotides match TRBD1. Germline CDR1 SEHNR, CDR2 FQNEAQ (reference sequence). Losses at the gene ends were 5 bases for V and 6 bases for J; bases not matched to a gene: 8. This CDR3 comprises 15 residues. CDR3 loop: CASSRSSQGAQPQHF. In DNA, the CDR3 is TGTGCCAGCAGCCGATCCTCACAGGGGGCTCAGCCCCAGCATTTT.

The chain uses TRBV4-3 and TRBJ2-5; no firm D call. CDR1 is LGHNA and CDR2 is YSLEER in the germline V gene. Deletions cut 0 bases from V and 4 bases from J, with 9 bases between. There are 14 residues in the CDR3. In nucleotides, the CDR3 is TGCGCCAGCAGCCAAGATAACATATTAGAGACCCAGTACTTC. Translation gives CASSQDNILETQYF.